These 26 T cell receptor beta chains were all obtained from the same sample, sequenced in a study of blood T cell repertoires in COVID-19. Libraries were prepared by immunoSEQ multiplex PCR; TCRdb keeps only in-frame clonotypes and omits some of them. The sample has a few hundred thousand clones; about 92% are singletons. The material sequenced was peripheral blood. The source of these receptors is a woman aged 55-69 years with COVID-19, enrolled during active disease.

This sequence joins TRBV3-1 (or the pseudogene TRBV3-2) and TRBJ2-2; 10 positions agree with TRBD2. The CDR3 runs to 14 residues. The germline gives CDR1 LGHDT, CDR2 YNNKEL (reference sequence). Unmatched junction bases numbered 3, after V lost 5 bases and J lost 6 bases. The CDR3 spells CASSYLAGAGELFF. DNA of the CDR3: TGTGCCAGCAGCTATCTAGCGGGGGCCGGGGAGCTGTTTTTT.

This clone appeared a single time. The CDR3 here is CASSGGGNEQFF. The DNA for the CDR3 is TGTGCCAGCAGCGGGGGGGGCAATGAGCAGTTCTTC. The rearrangement joins TRBV7-2 to TRBJ2-1, with 7 bases matching TRBD2. Trimming cost V 5 bases and J 6 bases; bases outside gene matches: 1. The CDR3 is 12 amino acids. Germline lookup yields CDR1 SGHTA and CDR2 FQGNSA. Combining the CDR3 with reference TRBV7-2 and TRBJ2-1 gives the whole variable domain GAGVSQSPSNKVTEKGKDVELRCDPISGHTALYWYRQSLGQGLEFLIYFQGNSAPDKSGLPSDRFSAERTGGSVSTLTIQRTQQEDSAVYLCASSGGGNEQFFGPGTRLTVL.

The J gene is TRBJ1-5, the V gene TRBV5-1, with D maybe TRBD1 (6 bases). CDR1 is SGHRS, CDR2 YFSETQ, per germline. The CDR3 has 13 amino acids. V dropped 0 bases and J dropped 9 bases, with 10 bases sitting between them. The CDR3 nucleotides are TGCGCCAGCAGCTTGGGGGGGCAGGGGCCCCAGCATTTT. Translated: CASSLGGQGPQHF.

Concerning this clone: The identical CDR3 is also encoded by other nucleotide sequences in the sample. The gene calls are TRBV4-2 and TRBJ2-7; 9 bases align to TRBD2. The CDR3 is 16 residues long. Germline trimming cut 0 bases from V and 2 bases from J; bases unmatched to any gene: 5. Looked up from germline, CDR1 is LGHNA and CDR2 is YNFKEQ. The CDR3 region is CASSQDGLAGPYEQYF. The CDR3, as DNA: TGTGCCAGCAGCCAAGATGGGCTAGCGGGGCCCTACGAGCAGTACTTC.

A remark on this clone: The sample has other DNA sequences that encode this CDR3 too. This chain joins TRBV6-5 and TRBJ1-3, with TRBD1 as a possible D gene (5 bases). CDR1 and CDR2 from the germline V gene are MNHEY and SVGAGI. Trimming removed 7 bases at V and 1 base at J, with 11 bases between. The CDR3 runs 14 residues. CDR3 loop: CASTQGGSGNTIYF. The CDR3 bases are TGTGCCAGCACCCAGGGAGGGTCTGGAAACACCATATATTTT.

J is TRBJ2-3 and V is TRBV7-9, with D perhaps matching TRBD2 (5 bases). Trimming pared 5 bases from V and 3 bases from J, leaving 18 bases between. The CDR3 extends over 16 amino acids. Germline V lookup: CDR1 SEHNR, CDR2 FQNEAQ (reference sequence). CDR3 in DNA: TGTGCCAGCAGCCAAACGAGGTCGGGGAGAACAGATACGCAGTATTTT. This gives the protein CASSQTRSGRTDTQYF.

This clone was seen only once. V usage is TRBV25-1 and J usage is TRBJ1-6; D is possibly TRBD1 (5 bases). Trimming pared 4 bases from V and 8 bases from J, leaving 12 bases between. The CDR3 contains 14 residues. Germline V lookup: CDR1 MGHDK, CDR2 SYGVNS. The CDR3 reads CASSVPGLDSPLHF. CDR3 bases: TGTGCCAGCAGTGTCCCAGGGCTTGATTCACCCCTCCACTTT.

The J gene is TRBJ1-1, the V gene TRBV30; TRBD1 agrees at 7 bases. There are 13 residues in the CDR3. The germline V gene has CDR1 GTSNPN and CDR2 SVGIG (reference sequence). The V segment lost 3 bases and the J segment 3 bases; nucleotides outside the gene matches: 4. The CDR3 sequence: CAWSTGQYTEAFF. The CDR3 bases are TGTGCCTGGAGCACGGGACAGTACACTGAAGCTTTCTTT.

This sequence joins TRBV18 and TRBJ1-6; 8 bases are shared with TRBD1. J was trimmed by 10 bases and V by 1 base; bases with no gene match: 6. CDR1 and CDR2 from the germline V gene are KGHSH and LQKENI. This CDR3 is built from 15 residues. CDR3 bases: TGTGCCAGCTCACCACAAGACAGGGGCAACTCACCCCTCCACTTT. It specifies CASSPQDRGNSPLHF.

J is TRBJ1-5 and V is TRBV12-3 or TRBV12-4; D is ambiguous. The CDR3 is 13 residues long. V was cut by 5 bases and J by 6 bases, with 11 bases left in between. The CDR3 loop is CASSIGGVQPQHF. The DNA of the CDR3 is TGTGCCAGCAGTATTGGTGGAGTTCAGCCCCAGCATTTT.

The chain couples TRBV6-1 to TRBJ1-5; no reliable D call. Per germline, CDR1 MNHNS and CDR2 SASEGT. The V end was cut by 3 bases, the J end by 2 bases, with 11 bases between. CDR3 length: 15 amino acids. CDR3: CASSDAGSGNQPQHF. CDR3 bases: TGTGCCAGCAGTGACGCGGGGTCGGGCAATCAGCCCCAGCATTTT.

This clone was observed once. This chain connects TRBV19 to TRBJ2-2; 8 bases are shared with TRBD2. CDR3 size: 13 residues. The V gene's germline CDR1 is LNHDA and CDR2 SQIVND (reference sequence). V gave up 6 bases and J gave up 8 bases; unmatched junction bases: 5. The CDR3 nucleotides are TGTGCCAGTAGACCAGCGGGGGCGGGGGAGCTGTTTTTT. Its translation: CASRPAGAGELFF.

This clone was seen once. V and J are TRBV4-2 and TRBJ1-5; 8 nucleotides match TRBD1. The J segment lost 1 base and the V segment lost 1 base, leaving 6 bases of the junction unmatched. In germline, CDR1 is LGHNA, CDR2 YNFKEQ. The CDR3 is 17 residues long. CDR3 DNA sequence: TGTGCCAGCAGCCAAGGCCAGGGGGCAGGGAGCAATCAGCCCCAGCATTTT. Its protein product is CASSQGQGAGSNQPQHF.

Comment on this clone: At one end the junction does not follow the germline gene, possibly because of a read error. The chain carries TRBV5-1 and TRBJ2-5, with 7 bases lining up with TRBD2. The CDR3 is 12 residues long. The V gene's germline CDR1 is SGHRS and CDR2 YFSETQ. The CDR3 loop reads CASSSPWGGTHF. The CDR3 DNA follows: TGCGCCAGCAGCTCACCCTGGGGAGGGACGCACTTC.

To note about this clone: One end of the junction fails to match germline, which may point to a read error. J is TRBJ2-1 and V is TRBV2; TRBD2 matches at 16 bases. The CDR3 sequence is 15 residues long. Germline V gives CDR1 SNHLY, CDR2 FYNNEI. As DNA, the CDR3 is TGTGCCAGCAGGGAACCGGGACTAGCGGGGGGGCCTTTCCTCTTC. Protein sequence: CASREPGLAGGPFLF.

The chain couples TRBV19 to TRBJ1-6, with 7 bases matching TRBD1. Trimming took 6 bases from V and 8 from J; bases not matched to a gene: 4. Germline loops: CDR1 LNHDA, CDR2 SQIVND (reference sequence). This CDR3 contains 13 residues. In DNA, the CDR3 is TGTGCCAGTAGCGGGGACAGCTATTCACCCCTCCACTTT. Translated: CASSGDSYSPLHF.

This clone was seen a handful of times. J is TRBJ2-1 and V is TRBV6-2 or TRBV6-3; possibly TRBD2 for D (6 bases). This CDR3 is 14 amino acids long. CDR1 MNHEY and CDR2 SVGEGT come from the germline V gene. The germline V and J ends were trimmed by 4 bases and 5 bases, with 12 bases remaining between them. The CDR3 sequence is CASSFPGEHNEQFF. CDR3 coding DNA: TGTGCCAGCAGTTTCCCGGGGGAGCACAATGAGCAGTTCTTC.

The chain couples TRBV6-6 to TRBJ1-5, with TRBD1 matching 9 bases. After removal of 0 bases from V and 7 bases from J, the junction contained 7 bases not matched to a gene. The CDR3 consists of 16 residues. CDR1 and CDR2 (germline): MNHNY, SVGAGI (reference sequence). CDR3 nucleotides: TGTGCCAGCAGTTACTCGGGACAGGGATTAGGGCAGCCCCAGCATTTT. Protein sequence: CASSYSGQGLGQPQHF.

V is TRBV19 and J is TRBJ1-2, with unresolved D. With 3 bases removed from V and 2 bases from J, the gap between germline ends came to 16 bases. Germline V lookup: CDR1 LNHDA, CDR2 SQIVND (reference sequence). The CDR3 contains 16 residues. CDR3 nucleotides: TGTGCCAGTAGTATTGACGGCGGGGTCAAAAACTATGGCTACACCTTC. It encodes CASSIDGGVKNYGYTF.

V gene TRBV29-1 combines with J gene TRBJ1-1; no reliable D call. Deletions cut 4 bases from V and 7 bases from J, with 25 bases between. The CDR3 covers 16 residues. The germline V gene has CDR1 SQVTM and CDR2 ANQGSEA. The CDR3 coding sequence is TGCAGCGTTGCACCGTCGGGGAGGGCGAGCCGCGTTGAAGCTTTCTTT. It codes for CSVAPSGRASRVEAFF.

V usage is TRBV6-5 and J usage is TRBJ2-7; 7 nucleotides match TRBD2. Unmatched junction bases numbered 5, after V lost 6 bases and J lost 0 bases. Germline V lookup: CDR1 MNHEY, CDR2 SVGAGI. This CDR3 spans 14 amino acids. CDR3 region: CASSSTSSSYEQYF. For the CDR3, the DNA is TGTGCCAGCAGCTCGACTAGCAGCTCCTACGAGCAGTACTTC.

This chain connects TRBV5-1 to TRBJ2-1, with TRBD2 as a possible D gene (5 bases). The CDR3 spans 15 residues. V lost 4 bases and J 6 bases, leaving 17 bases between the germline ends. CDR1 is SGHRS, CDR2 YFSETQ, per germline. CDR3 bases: TGCGCCAGCAGCCATGGAGGCGAGGGCGCCAATGAGCAGTTCTTC. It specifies CASSHGGEGANEQFF.

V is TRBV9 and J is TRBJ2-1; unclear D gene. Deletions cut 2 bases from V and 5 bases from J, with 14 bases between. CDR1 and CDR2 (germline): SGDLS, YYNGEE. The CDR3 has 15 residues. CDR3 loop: CASSVGSHLNNEQFF. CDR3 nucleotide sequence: TGTGCCAGCAGCGTCGGGTCCCACCTAAACAATGAGCAGTTCTTC.

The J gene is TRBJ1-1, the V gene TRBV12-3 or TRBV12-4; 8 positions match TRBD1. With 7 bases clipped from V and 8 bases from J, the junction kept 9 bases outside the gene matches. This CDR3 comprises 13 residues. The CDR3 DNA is TGTGCCAGCACTCGACAGGGGCCGCTGGAAGCTTTCTTT. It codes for CASTRQGPLEAFF.

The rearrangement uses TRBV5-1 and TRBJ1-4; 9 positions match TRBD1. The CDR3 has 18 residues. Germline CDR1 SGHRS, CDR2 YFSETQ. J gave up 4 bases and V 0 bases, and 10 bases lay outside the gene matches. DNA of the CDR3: TGCGCCAGCAGCTTGGAGGGGACAGGGAAGGGGATTAATGAAAAACTGTTTTTT. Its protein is CASSLEGTGKGINEKLFF. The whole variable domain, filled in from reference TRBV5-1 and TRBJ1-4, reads KAGVTQTPRYLIKTRGQQVTLSCSPISGHRSVSWYQQTPGQGLQFLFEYFSETQRNKGNFPGRFSGRQFSNSRSEMNVSTLELGDSALYLCASSLEGTGKGINEKLFFGSGTQLSVL.

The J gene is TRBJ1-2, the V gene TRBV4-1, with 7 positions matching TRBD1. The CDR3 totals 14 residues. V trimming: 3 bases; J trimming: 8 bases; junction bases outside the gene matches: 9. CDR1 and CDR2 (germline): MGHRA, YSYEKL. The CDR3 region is CASSHPGQSRGYTF. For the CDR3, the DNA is TGCGCCAGCAGCCACCCGGGACAGAGCCGCGGCTACACCTTC.